These T cell receptor beta chains were read from a single sample in a study of shared clonotypes between healthy human individuals. Profiled with immunoSEQ multiplex PCR; TCRdb holds only in-frame clones, not every one. The table includes 740,000 or so clones, 73% detected once. The sequencing input was memory CD4+ T cells sorted from blood. Receptors were obtained from a young woman in good health. Both conserved end residues are part of each CDR3. A D gene is named only where the DNA matches it firmly. Size is stated for part of the rows, as once, few or many counts, or as a class when the clone is expanded.

d_call | j_call | clone_size | v_call | cdr3_aa | cdr3_nt
. | TRBJ1-1 | . | TRBV10-3 | CAISEYRAGATGKTEAFF | TGTGCCATCAGTGAGTACCGGGCAGGGGCCACGGGGAAAACTGAAGCTTTCTTT
TRBD1 | TRBJ2-2 | . | TRBV7-3 | CASSSGTGVTGELFF | TGTGCCAGCAGCTCCGGGACAGGGGTTACCGGGGAGCTGTTTTTT
. | TRBJ2-1 | . | TRBV5-1 | CASRHRGEDNEQFF | TGCGCCAGCAGGCATAGGGGGGAGGACAATGAGCAGTTCTTC
. | TRBJ2-1 | . | TRBV7-2 | CASSHRVAGEQFF | TGTGCCAGCAGCCACAGGGTAGCGGGTGAGCAGTTCTTC
. | TRBJ2-2 | many | TRBV27 | CASRAGAITGELFF | TGTGCCAGCAGGGCCGGGGCCATCACCGGGGAGCTGTTTTTT
TRBD2 | TRBJ2-1 | once | TRBV6-4 | CASLPGLAGGEQFF | TGTGCCAGCTTACCGGGACTAGCGGGAGGTGAGCAGTTCTTC
TRBD1 | TRBJ1-1 | . | TRBV13 | CASSFQGAQAFF | TGTGCCAGCAGCTTCCAGGGGGCGCAGGCTTTCTTT
TRBD2 | TRBJ2-3 | . | TRBV7-9 | CASSLPGLATDTQYF | TGTGCCAGCAGCCTTCCGGGACTAGCAACAGATACGCAGTATTTT
TRBD2 | TRBJ2-3 | few | TRBV2 | CASKGRETDTQYF | TGTGCCAGCAAGGGGAGGGAGACAGATACGCAGTATTTT
. | TRBJ2-7 | . | TRBV7-5 | CVRSLAPGTFNRDRHYEQYF | TGTGTCAGAAGCTTAGCGCCAGGGACGTTCAATCGGGACCGGCACTACGAGCAGTACTTC